The 5 T cell receptor beta chains given below trace back to one sample, sequenced in a study of T cell clonality in common variable immunodeficiency. TCRdb's table, derived via immunoSEQ multiplex PCR, lists solely in-frame clones and lacks some. The data show about 52,000 clones, none appearing only once, with around 2% held by the ten largest. The source material was peripheral blood mononuclear cells. The origin of the receptors is a person aged 18 to 75 in good health.

Ten or more counts support this clone. With the read ending 3 residues before the CDR3 end, the germline J gene is used to fill in that end. This chain uses TRBV18 with TRBJ2-3, with 8 bases aligning to TRBD1. CDR3 length: 14 residues. The trim removed 0 bases at V and 6 bases at J, leaving 2 bases unmatched. The germline V gene encodes CDR1 KGHSH and CDR2 LQKENI. The sequenced part of the CDR3 DNA is TGTGCCAGCTCACCACCGCCAGGGGGCGATACG. This encodes CASSPPPGGDT. The whole CDR3 region reads CASSPPPGGDTQYF. Drawing the rest from reference TRBV18 and TRBJ2-3, the complete variable domain is NAGVMQNPRHLVRRRGQEARLRCSPMKGHSHVYWYRQLPEEGLKFMVYLQKENIIDESGMPKERFSAEFPKEGPSILRIQQVVRGDSAAYFCASSPPPGGDTQYFGPGTRLTVL.

This clone was counted many times. The DNA ends 3 residues before the CDR3 does, and the rest of the CDR3 is filled in from the germline J gene. The chain is built from TRBV6-2 or TRBV6-3 and TRBJ2-3; TRBD2 matches at 11 bases. CDR1 and CDR2 (germline): MNHEY, SVGEGT. V was clipped by 6 bases and J by 1 base; unmatched bases: 6. This CDR3 is 16 amino acids long. The CDR3 spells CASRELLAGGTDTQYF. CDR3 DNA (partial): TGTGCCAGCAGGGAACTACTAGCGGGAGGCACAGATACG.

Details on this clone: The CDR3 end is not reached by the read, which stops 3 residues before it; the germline J gene fills it in. V gene TRBV7-9 combines with J gene TRBJ1-1, with 8 nucleotides matching TRBD1. CDR1 is SEHNR, CDR2 FQNEAQ, per germline (reference sequence). CDR3 length: 14 residues. The sequenced CDR3 bases are TGTGCCAGCAGCTTAGCGGACAGGGTGGAGACC. Its translation is CASSLADRVET. The complete CDR3 sequence is CASSLADRVETAFF.

This clone showed up many times. From the germline J gene comes the end of the CDR3, since the read stops 3 residues before it. V usage is TRBV6-2 or TRBV6-3 and J usage is TRBJ2-2, with D tentatively TRBD1 (6 bases). The germline V and J ends were trimmed by 6 bases and 2 bases, with 13 bases remaining between them. Germline CDR1 reads MNHEY; CDR2 reads SVGEGT. This CDR3 spans 15 amino acids. CDR3 DNA (partial): TGTGCCAGCAGCACAAACAGGGATAACACCGGGGAG. Encoded protein: CASSTNRDNTGE. The CDR3 in its entirety is CASSTNRDNTGELFF.

This clone has at least ten counts. The sequence runs out 3 residues before the end of the CDR3; the remainder is reconstructed from the germline J gene. This rearrangement joins TRBV5-1 to TRBJ2-1, with 9 bases aligning to TRBD2. Trimming cost V 4 bases and J 4 bases; bases outside gene matches: 9. CDR1 is SGHRS and CDR2 is YFSETQ in the germline V gene. The CDR3 spans 16 residues. The chain's CDR3 is CASSPEPGLAYNEQFF. The sequenced CDR3 bases are TGCGCCAGCAGCCCAGAACCGGGACTAGCTTACAATGAG.